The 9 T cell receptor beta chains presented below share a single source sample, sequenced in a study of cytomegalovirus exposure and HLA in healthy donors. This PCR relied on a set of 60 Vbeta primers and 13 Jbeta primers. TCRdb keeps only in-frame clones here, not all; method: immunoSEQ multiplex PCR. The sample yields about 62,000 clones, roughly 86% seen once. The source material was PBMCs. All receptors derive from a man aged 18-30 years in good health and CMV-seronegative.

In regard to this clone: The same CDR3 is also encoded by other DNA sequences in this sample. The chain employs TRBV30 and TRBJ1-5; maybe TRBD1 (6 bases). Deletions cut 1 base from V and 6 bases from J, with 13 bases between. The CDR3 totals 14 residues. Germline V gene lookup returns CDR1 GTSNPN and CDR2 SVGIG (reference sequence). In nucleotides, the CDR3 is TGTGCCTGGAGTGAGGGGGGGGCAGGTCAGCCCCAGCATTTT. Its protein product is CAWSEGGAGQPQHF. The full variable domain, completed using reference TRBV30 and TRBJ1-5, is SQTIHQWPATLVQPVGSPLSLECTVEGTSNPNLYWYRQAAGRGLQLLFYSVGIGQISSEVPQNLSASRPQDRQFILSSKKLLLSDSGFYLCAWSEGGAGQPQHFGDGTRLSIL.

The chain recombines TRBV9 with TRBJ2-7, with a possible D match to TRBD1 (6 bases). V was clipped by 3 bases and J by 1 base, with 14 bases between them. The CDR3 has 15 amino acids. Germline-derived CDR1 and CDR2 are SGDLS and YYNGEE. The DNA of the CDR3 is TGTGCCAGCAGCGCGACAGGCGCGGAGTCCTACGAGCAGTACTTC. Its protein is CASSATGAESYEQYF. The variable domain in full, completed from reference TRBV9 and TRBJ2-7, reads DSGVTQTPKHLITATGQRVTLRCSPRSGDLSVYWYQQSLDQGLQFLIQYYNGEERAKGNILERFSAQQFPDLHSELNLSSLELGDSALYFCASSATGAESYEQYFGPGTRLTVT.

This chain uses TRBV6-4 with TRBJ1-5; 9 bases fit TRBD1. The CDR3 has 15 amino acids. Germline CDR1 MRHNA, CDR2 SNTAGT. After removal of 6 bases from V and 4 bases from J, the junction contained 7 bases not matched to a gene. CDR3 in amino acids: CASSCRDRENQPQHF. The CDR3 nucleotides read TGTGCCAGCAGCTGTAGGGACAGGGAAAATCAGCCCCAGCATTTT.

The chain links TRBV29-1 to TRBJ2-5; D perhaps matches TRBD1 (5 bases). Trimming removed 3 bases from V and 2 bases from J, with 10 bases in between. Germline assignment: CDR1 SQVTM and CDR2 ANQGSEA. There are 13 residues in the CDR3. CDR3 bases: TGCAGCGTTGACAGACAGTTACAAGAGACCCAGTACTTC. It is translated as CSVDRQLQETQYF.

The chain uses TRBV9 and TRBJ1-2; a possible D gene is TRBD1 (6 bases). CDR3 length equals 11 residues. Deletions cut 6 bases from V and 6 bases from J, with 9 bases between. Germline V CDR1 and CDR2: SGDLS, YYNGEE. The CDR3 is CASNGGHGYTF. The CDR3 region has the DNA TGTGCCAGCAATGGGGGCCATGGCTACACCTTC.

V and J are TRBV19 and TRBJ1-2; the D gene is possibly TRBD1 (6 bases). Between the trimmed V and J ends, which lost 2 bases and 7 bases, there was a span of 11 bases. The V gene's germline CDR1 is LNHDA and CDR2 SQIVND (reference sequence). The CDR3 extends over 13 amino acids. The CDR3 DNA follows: TGTGCCAGTAGTATAACGACAGGTGGTGGCTACACCTTC. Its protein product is CASSITTGGGYTF.

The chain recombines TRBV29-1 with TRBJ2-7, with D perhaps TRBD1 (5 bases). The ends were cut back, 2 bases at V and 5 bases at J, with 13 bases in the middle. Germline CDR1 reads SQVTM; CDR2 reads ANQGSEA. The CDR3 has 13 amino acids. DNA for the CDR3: TGCAGCGTTGAAAGCATAGGGGCCCACGAGCAGTACTTC. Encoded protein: CSVESIGAHEQYF.

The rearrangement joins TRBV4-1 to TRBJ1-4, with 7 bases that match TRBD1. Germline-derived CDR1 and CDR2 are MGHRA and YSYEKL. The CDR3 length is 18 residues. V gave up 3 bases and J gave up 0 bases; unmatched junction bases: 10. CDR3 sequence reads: CASSQYTTGETTNEKLFF. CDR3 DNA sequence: TGCGCCAGCAGCCAGTACACTACAGGGGAGACAACTAATGAAAAACTGTTTTTT.

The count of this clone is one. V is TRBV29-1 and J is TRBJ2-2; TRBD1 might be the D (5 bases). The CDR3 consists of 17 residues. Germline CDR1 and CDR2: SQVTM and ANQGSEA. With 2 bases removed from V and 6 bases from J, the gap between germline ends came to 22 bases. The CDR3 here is CSVESLEGREYAGELFF. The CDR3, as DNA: TGCAGCGTTGAAAGTTTAGAAGGCAGGGAATATGCCGGGGAGCTGTTTTTT.